These 29 T cell receptor beta chains were all obtained from the same sample, sequenced in a study of identical twins. Via MiXCR, TCRdb re-called the 5' RACE reads, giving one row per CDR3 protein. The sample holds a few hundred thousand distinct CDR3 sequences; approximately 9.6% are singletons and the top ten take 2.5% to 3.5%. These data are also associated with another study on yellow fever vaccine responses in identical twins.

What was sequenced was PBMCs. The receptors shown here come from a young woman in good health.

This clonotype was found a few times. The chain carries TRBV19 and TRBJ2-7; D is undetermined. Per germline, CDR1 LNHDA and CDR2 SQIVND (reference sequence). This CDR3 region has 14 residues. Trimming shortened V by 3 bases and J by 4 bases, and 13 bases separated the two germline ends. The DNA for the CDR3 is TGTGCCAGTAGTATCACAAGCAGGCAATACGAGCAGTACTTC. Translating it yields CASSITSRQYEQYF.

The chain links TRBV5-5 to TRBJ2-7, with 10 bases aligning to TRBD2. The germline CDR1 and CDR2 sequences are SGHKS and YYEKEE (reference sequence). CDR3 size: 15 residues. Unmatched junction bases numbered 5, after V lost 0 bases and J lost 5 bases. The CDR3 DNA reads as TGTGCCAGCAGCTTGGAGCCTAGCGGGAGACACGAGCAGTACTTC. This translates into CASSLEPSGRHEQYF.

The V call is TRBV4-1, the J call TRBJ2-2; TRBD2 matches 11 bases. V was clipped by 1 base and J by 3 bases; unmatched bases: 7. From germline, CDR1 is MGHRA and CDR2 YSYEKL. CDR3 length equals 18 residues. The CDR3 region is CASSQVGLAGPYTGELFF. For the CDR3, the DNA is TGCGCCAGCAGCCAAGTAGGACTAGCGGGCCCGTACACCGGGGAGCTGTTTTTT.

The V gene is TRBV9, the J gene TRBJ2-7; possibly TRBD1 for D (6 bases). CDR3 size: 17 residues. V lost 3 bases and J 2 bases, leaving 21 bases between the germline ends. Germline CDR1 is SGDLS and CDR2 is YYNGEE. CDR3 in DNA: TGTGCCAGCAGCGGGGGACGTGTGGGGGACAACCCCTACGAGCAGTACTTC. Amino acid sequence: CASSGGRVGDNPYEQYF. The full variable domain, its missing parts supplied by reference TRBV9 and TRBJ2-7, is DSGVTQTPKHLITATGQRVTLRCSPRSGDLSVYWYQQSLDQGLQFLIQYYNGEERAKGNILERFSAQQFPDLHSELNLSSLELGDSALYFCASSGGRVGDNPYEQYFGPGTRLTVT.

This clonotype was counted a few times. The chain recombines TRBV5-1 with TRBJ1-1; D may be TRBD1 (5 bases). Deletions cut 0 bases from V and 4 bases from J, with 13 bases between. Looked up from germline, CDR1 is SGHRS and CDR2 is YFSETQ. This CDR3 has 15 amino acids. CDR3 in DNA: TGCGCCAGCAGCTTGGAAGGTCAGGGTGTCACTGAAGCTTTCTTT. This gives the protein CASSLEGQGVTEAFF. Full variable domain (rest looked up from reference TRBV5-1 and TRBJ1-1): KAGVTQTPRYLIKTRGQQVTLSCSPISGHRSVSWYQQTPGQGLQFLFEYFSETQRNKGNFPGRFSGRQFSNSRSEMNVSTLELGDSALYLCASSLEGQGVTEAFFGQGTRLTVV.

This clonotype has only a few counts. The chain carries TRBV2 and TRBJ2-6; D unclear. Germline V gene data show CDR1 as SNHLY and CDR2 as FYNNEI. Between the trimmed V and J ends, which lost 3 bases and 2 bases, there was a span of 8 bases. The CDR3 totals 15 residues. The CDR3 here is CASSEQTPGANVLTF. The DNA of the CDR3 is TGTGCCAGCAGTGAGCAGACCCCTGGGGCCAACGTCCTGACTTTC.

The V call is TRBV10-1, the J call TRBJ2-1; D is ambiguous. Trimming took off 3 bases at V and 4 bases at J, with 10 bases between the two ends. The V gene's germline CDR1 is WNHNN and CDR2 SYGVQD (reference sequence). CDR3 length equals 14 residues. The CDR3 sequence is CASSDRGDYNEQFF. The CDR3 DNA reads TGCGCCAGCAGTGACCGTGGGGATTACAATGAGCAGTTCTTC.

This clonotype showed up just once. V usage is TRBV28 and J usage is TRBJ2-4; 8 bases agree with TRBD1. The CDR3 is 17 residues long. The trim removed 5 bases at V and 0 bases at J, leaving 9 bases unmatched. Germline CDR1 is MDHEN and CDR2 is SYDVKM. The CDR3 DNA follows: TGTGCCAGCAGTAAATCAGGGGGCGGCGGAGCCAAAAACATTCAGTACTTC. Amino acid sequence: CASSKSGGGGAKNIQYF.

The J gene is TRBJ2-1, the V gene TRBV14, with D possibly being TRBD2 (5 bases). CDR1 and CDR2 from the germline V gene are SGHDN and FVKESK. The CDR3 sequence is 14 residues long. The V end lost 4 bases, the J end lost 7 bases, and 14 bases lay between the germline ends. Written as DNA, the CDR3 is TGTGCCAGCAGCCCTAGGTCAGGCGGGAATGAGCAGTTCTTC. The encoded protein is CASSPRSGGNEQFF.

This clonotype has just a few counts. The CDR3 here is CASSTDWTGTQYF. The CDR3 DNA reads as TGTGCCAGCAGCACGGACTGGACGGGGACCCAGTACTTC. The chain combines TRBV7-8 with TRBJ2-5; D is perhaps TRBD2 (5 bases). The CDR3 extends over 13 amino acids. Trimming cost V 5 bases and J 7 bases, with 14 bases left between them. Germline CDR1 reads SGHVS; CDR2 reads FQNEAQ.

The table lists this clonotype with a few counts. This rearrangement joins TRBV7-8 to TRBJ2-2; D remains unclear. This CDR3 is 13 amino acids long. Germline V CDR1 and CDR2: SGHVS, FQNEAQ. Trimming removed 5 bases from V and 8 bases from J, with 12 bases in between. This CDR3 is CASSPTFEGELFF. CDR3 nucleotide sequence: TGTGCCAGCAGCCCCACCTTTGAGGGGGAGCTGTTTTTT.

Ten or more counts support this clonotype. This chain links TRBV5-6 with TRBJ2-5; D might be TRBD2 (7 bases). With 5 bases removed from V and 4 bases from J, the gap between germline ends came to 21 bases. CDR1 SGHDT and CDR2 YYEEEE come from the germline V gene. The length of the CDR3 is 16 residues. The DNA of the CDR3 is TGTGCCAGCAGGTCTTTGGGGGGGCCCTCGGGAGAGACCCAGTACTTC. As protein: CASRSLGGPSGETQYF.

This clonotype was counted ten times or more. The chain joins TRBV5-1 to TRBJ2-7, with 8 bases lining up with TRBD1. The CDR3 runs to 14 residues. CDR1 SGHRS and CDR2 YFSETQ come from the germline V gene. Losses at the gene ends were 4 bases for V and 0 bases for J; bases not matched to a gene: 3. The DNA for the CDR3 is TGCGCCAGCAGCCAAGGGACAGGCTCCTACGAGCAGTACTTC. The encoded protein is CASSQGTGSYEQYF. Complete variable domain (other parts from reference TRBV5-1 and TRBJ2-7): KAGVTQTPRYLIKTRGQQVTLSCSPISGHRSVSWYQQTPGQGLQFLFEYFSETQRNKGNFPGRFSGRQFSNSRSEMNVSTLELGDSALYLCASSQGTGSYEQYFGPGTRLTVT.

This clonotype was seen at least ten times. V gene TRBV11-1 combines with J gene TRBJ2-3; D is possibly TRBD1 (5 bases). CDR1 and CDR2 (germline): SGHAT, FQDESV (reference sequence). CDR3 length: 18 amino acids. The ends were cut back, 5 bases at V and 0 bases at J, with 21 bases in the middle. As DNA, the CDR3 is TGTGCCAGCAGCCCGAACAAGGGGCCAGAATCTAGCACAGATACGCAGTATTTT. Translation: CASSPNKGPESSTDTQYF.

This clonotype was counted between two and nine times. The chain couples TRBV29-1 to TRBJ2-1; 9 nucleotides agree with TRBD2. V shed 6 bases, J shed 4 bases, and the junction held 7 bases outside the gene matches. Germline lookup yields CDR1 SQVTM and CDR2 ANQGSEA. This CDR3 spans 14 amino acids. The CDR3 loop reads CSVDSGRGYNEQFF. CDR3 DNA: TGCAGCGTGGATAGCGGGAGAGGGTACAATGAGCAGTTCTTC.

The CDR3 reads CSARIAGDYGYTF. In nucleotides, the CDR3 is TGCAGTGCTAGAATTGCGGGGGACTATGGCTACACCTTC. The chain links TRBV20-1 to TRBJ1-2; TRBD1 is a possible D gene (5 bases). Germline values: CDR1 DFQATT, CDR2 SNEGSKA (reference sequence). There are 13 residues in the CDR3. Trimming took off 2 bases at V and 3 bases at J, with 10 bases between the two ends.

This clonotype has more than one count but fewer than ten. The rearrangement uses TRBV20-1 and TRBJ1-5; D is undetermined. The CDR3 is made up of 13 amino acids. Deletions cut 4 bases from V and 6 bases from J, with 13 bases between. Germline loops: CDR1 DFQATT, CDR2 SNEGSKA (reference sequence). This chain's CDR3 is CSATVPFLQPQHF. For the CDR3, the DNA is TGCAGTGCTACAGTACCCTTCCTTCAGCCCCAGCATTTT.

The chain is built from TRBV7-9 and TRBJ2-1, with D perhaps assigned TRBD1 or TRBD2 (5 bases each). Between the trimmed V and J ends, which lost 5 bases and 5 bases, there was a span of 16 bases. This CDR3 contains 15 residues. Germline CDR1 is SEHNR and CDR2 is FQNEAQ (reference sequence). The CDR3 DNA is TGTGCCAGCAGCGCCAAGGGGAGCTTCCACAATGAGCAGTTCTTC. This codes for CASSAKGSFHNEQFF.

The chain has TRBV4-3 and TRBJ2-7; D remains unclear. Germline lookup yields CDR1 LGHNA and CDR2 YSLEER. Trimming cost V 1 base and J 2 bases, with 15 bases left between them. The CDR3 runs to 16 residues. CDR3 residues: CASSQVGAGIAYEQYF. CDR3 nucleotide sequence: TGCGCCAGCAGCCAAGTTGGCGCAGGAATAGCCTACGAGCAGTACTTC.

This clonotype turned up a few times. The chain couples TRBV28 to TRBJ1-2, with TRBD1 matching 8 bases. The CDR3 contains 15 residues. Per germline, CDR1 MDHEN and CDR2 SYDVKM. V lost 10 bases and J lost 7; bases outside the gene matches: 17. CDR3 nucleotide sequence: TGTGCCACCGTAGACGACAGGGGTGGAGAGGGTGGCTACACCTTC. Protein: CATVDDRGGEGGYTF.

This clonotype turned up a few times. The V call is TRBV20-1, the J call TRBJ2-4; 10 nucleotides agree with TRBD2. The CDR3 sequence is 12 residues long. Looked up from germline, CDR1 is DFQATT and CDR2 is SNEGSKA (reference sequence). Trimming at V came to 5 bases and at J to 8 bases, leaving 3 bases not matched to a gene. Here the CDR3 reads CSALLAGDIQYF. CDR3 DNA: TGCAGTGCTCTTCTAGCGGGGGACATTCAGTACTTC.

This clonotype was found a few times. The chain is built from TRBV3-1 and TRBJ2-2; 10 bases fit TRBD2. This CDR3 has 16 residues. The germline gives CDR1 LGHDT, CDR2 YNNKEL (reference sequence). V shed 4 bases, J shed 7 bases, and the junction held 9 bases outside the gene matches. The CDR3 reads CASSPSGRASGGELFF. CDR3 DNA sequence: TGTGCCAGCAGCCCGAGCGGGAGGGCCTCGGGCGGGGAGCTGTTTTTT.

This chain uses TRBV6-2 or TRBV6-3 with TRBJ2-7; 10 nucleotides align to TRBD2. Germline CDR1 is MNHEY and CDR2 is SVGEGT. The V gene end was trimmed by 2 bases and the J gene end by 9 bases; junction bases not matched to a gene: 10. The CDR3 spans 15 residues. The DNA for the CDR3 is TGTGCCAGCAGTTACCGGGCTAGCGGGAGCCAGGGGCAGTACTTC. Encoded protein: CASSYRASGSQGQYF.

Many counts were recorded for this clonotype. The chain combines TRBV4-3 with TRBJ2-7; 9 bases map to TRBD2. Germline V lookup: CDR1 LGHNA, CDR2 YSLEER. The trim removed 0 bases at V and 6 bases at J, leaving 6 bases unmatched. The CDR3 totals 15 residues. CDR3 bases: TGCGCCAGCAGCCAAGAAGTAGCGGGAGTTTCCGAGCAGTACTTC. Protein product: CASSQEVAGVSEQYF.

This clonotype showed up many times. The chain recombines TRBV28 with TRBJ2-3; D is ambiguous. Germline V gene sequence: CDR1 MDHEN, CDR2 SYDVKM. The CDR3 is 15 residues long. V was shortened by 2 bases and J by 2 bases, with 11 bases between the two germline ends. The CDR3 sequence is CASSLVSATTDTQYF. The DNA of the CDR3 is TGTGCCAGCAGTTTAGTGTCGGCTACCACAGATACGCAGTATTTT.

In its sample, this clonotype was seen many times. The chain recombines TRBV18 with TRBJ2-5; 8 nucleotides agree with TRBD1. The junction had 7 bases not matched to a gene; V was cut back by 9 bases and J by 4 bases. The CDR3 totals 13 residues. Germline values: CDR1 KGHSH, CDR2 LQKENI. The chain's CDR3 is CASTRTGTETQYF. As DNA, the CDR3 is TGTGCCAGTACAAGGACAGGGACAGAGACCCAGTACTTC.

The sample holds a few counts of this clonotype. CDR3 coding DNA: TGTGCCAGCAGCTTTGGACAGGTCGGCTCCTACGAGCAGTACTTC. Translated, it gives CASSFGQVGSYEQYF. The chain uses TRBV7-6 and TRBJ2-7; 7 nucleotides line up with TRBD1. V shed 3 bases and J 0 bases; nucleotides not matched to a gene: 5. The germline V gene encodes CDR1 SGHVS and CDR2 FNYEAQ. CDR3 length equals 15 residues.

This clonotype was found a few times. The chain couples TRBV7-8 to TRBJ1-1; no definite D call. The CDR3 extends over 17 amino acids. Germline V gene lookup returns CDR1 SGHVS and CDR2 FQNEAQ. V was cut by 5 bases and J by 0 bases, with 19 bases left in between. CDR3 amino acids: CASSHPMTTVLNTEAFF. The CDR3 bases are TGTGCCAGCAGCCACCCGATGACGACCGTACTGAACACTGAAGCTTTCTTT. Based on the CDR3 plus reference TRBV7-8 and TRBJ1-1, the full variable domain is GAGVSQSPRYKVAKRGQDVALRCDPISGHVSLFWYQQALGQGPEFLTYFQNEAQLDKSGLPSDRFFAERPEGSVSTLKIQRTQQEDSAVYLCASSHPMTTVLNTEAFFGQGTRLTVV.

This clonotype was seen a handful of times. J is TRBJ2-6 and V is TRBV5-1, with D hard to call. Trimming pared 3 bases from V and 5 bases from J, leaving 12 bases between. The germline CDR1 and CDR2 sequences are SGHRS and YFSETQ. This CDR3 has 15 residues. For the CDR3, the DNA is TGCGCCAGCAGCTCAGGCCCGGGTCGGGCCAACGTCCTGACTTTC. It is translated as CASSSGPGRANVLTF.